These T cell receptor beta chains were read from a single sample in a study of blood T cell repertoires in COVID-19. Data came from immunoSEQ multiplex PCR; TCRdb stores just in-frame clones and leaves some out. The sample holds about 74,000 clones; around three quarters are singletons and the top ten take around 15%. The specimen sequenced was peripheral blood. All receptors come from a human donor in a cohort sampled during active COVID-19. Each CDR3 is given without its conserved first and last residue.

16	TRBV7-8	ASSLVGRREGLGETQY
13	TRBV10-3	AIRVGIEGAYEQY
11	TRBV6-6	ASGQFSYNEQF
14	TRBV27	ASTPGSGSLHNEQF
14	TRBV6-6	ASSLQGAYSGNTIY
10	TRBV5-1	ASSLEGETQY
13	TRBV19	ASSGGQTVNEKLF
14	TRBV5-6	ASSLGDYGNSYEQY
12	TRBV27	ASSLSPPGNTIY
9	TRBV30	AWTFGTEAF
11	TRBV6-5	ASSLAGDTEAF
16	TRBV2	ASTYVASGRPRSYEQY
14	TRBV19	ASSIGETLAGNTIY
13	TRBV10-3	AISDSLTGIDEQY
14	TRBV28	ASSFYGQGDNQPQH
13	TRBV3-1/TRBV3-2	ASSQDPYSSYEQY
15	TRBV4-1	ASSQVLAGVRDYEQY
11	TRBV12-3/TRBV12-4	ASSSGTGSPLH
17	TRBV3-1/TRBV3-2	ASSQELWGLAGEVETQY
14	TRBV11-2	ASSLESSGARYEQY
10	TRBV18	ASSPTGTEAF
12	TRBV2	ASIKSGLNTEAF
13	TRBV3-1/TRBV3-2	ASRSGTANTGELF
11	TRBV19	ASSIARNTEAF
14	TRBV5-5	ASSVSGTATNYGYT
13	TRBV2	ASSSSGRDDNEQF
13	TRBV28	ASSLSLSLNSPLH
13	TRBV30	AWSVRKTSGTEAF
13	TRBV7-2	ASSPPAGAQKTQY
13	TRBV28	ASSSTWTGAYEQY
12	TRBV19	ASSPSTSQETQY
13	TRBV6-5	ASTRNQGGAGEQY
13	TRBV6-2/TRBV6-3	ASSVPTGRNTEAF